This T cell receptor beta chain was profiled in a study of T cells after yellow fever vaccination. This clonotype was observed a handful of times. The germline CDR1 and CDR2 sequences are DFQATT and SNEGSKA (reference sequence). There are 14 residues in the CDR3. V was cut by 5 bases and J by 6 bases, with 19 bases left in between. Each CDR3 protein is one row after TCRdb ran MiXCR on the 5' RACE reads. The sample carries approximately 340,000 distinct CDR3 sequences, 8.5% to 10% recorded once. The chain has TRBV20-1 and TRBJ1-2; possibly TRBD1 for D (5 bases). The TCR sequence derives from a young man who received the YFV17D yellow fever vaccine. Sequencing was performed on PBMCs, taken on the day of the first yellow fever vaccination. CDR3 DNA: TGCAGTGCTCCTCCAGGGCCCACCAGTGATGGCTACACCTTC. It encodes CSAPPGPTSDGYTF.